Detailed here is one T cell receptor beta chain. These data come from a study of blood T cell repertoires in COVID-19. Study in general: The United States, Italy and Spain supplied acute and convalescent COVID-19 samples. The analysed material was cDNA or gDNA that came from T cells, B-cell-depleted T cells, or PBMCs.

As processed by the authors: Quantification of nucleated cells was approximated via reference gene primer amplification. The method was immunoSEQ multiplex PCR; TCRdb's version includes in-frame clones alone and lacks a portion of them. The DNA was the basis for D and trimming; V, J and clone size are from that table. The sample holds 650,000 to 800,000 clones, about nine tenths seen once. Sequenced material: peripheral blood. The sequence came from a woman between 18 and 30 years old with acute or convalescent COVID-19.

CDR3 amino acids: CASSYMGAEQYF. CDR3 nucleotides: TGTGCCAGCAGTTACATGGGGGCCGAGCAGTACTTC. This rearrangement joins TRBV6-6 to TRBJ2-7; D may be TRBD1 (6 bases). CDR1 and CDR2 from the germline V gene are MNHNY and SVGAGI (reference sequence). This CDR3 has 12 residues. Trimming took 2 bases from V and 6 from J, leaving 8 bases between them.